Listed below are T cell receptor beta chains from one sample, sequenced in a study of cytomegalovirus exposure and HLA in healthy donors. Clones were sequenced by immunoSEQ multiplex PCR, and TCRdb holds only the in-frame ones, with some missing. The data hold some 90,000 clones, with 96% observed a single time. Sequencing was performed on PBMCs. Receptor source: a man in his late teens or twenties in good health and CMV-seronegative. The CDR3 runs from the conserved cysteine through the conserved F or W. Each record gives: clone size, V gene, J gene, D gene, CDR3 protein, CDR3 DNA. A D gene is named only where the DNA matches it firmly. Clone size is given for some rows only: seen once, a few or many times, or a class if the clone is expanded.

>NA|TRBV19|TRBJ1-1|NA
CASCDRGRAEAFF
TGTGCCAGTTGCGACCGCGGGAGGGCTGAAGCTTTCTTT
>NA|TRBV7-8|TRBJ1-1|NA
CASRRDLGLGDEAFF
TGTGCCAGCAGACGAGATCTGGGACTGGGAGATGAAGCTTTCTTT
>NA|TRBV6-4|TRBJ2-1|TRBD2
CASTPLAGGNEQFF
TGTGCCAGCACTCCTCTAGCGGGAGGTAATGAGCAGTTCTTC
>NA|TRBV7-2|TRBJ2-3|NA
CASSLTYSQDTQYF
TGTGCCAGCAGCTTAACCTACTCTCAAGATACGCAGTATTTT
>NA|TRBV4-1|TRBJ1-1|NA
CASSQDTWATEAFF
TGCGCCAGCAGCCAAGATACCTGGGCCACTGAAGCTTTCTTT
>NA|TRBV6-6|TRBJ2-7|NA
CASSYSTGPSEQYF
TGTGCCAGCAGTTACTCAACAGGGCCTAGCGAGCAGTACTTC
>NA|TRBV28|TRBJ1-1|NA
CASSTHGERTEAFF
TGTGCCAGCAGTACGCACGGGGAGAGAACTGAAGCTTTCTTT
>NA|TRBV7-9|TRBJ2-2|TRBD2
CASSGTSASNTGELFF
TGTGCCAGCAGCGGCACTAGCGCCTCGAACACCGGGGAGCTGTTTTTT
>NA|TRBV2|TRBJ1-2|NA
CASSVGVVYGYTF
TGTGCCAGCAGCGTAGGGGTAGTCTATGGCTACACCTTC
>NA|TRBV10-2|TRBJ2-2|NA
CASRDRTTGELFF
TGCGCCAGCAGGGACAGAACCACCGGGGAGCTGTTTTTT
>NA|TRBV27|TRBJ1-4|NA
CASREGGGGNEKLFF
TGTGCCAGCCGAGAGGGGGGCGGGGGGAACGAAAAACTGTTTTTT
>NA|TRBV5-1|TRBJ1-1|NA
CASSLGRWTELNTEAFF
TGCGCCAGCAGCCTCGGACGCTGGACAGAATTGAACACTGAAGCTTTCTTT
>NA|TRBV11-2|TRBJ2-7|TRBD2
CASSSGLAGFHEQYF
TGTGCCAGCAGCTCGGGACTAGCGGGCTTCCACGAGCAGTACTTC
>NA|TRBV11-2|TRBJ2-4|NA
CASSPGQTWAKNIQYF
TGTGCCAGCAGCCCCGGACAGACTTGGGCCAAAAACATTCAGTACTTC
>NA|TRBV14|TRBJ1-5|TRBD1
CASSPGQGHNQPQHF
TGTGCCAGCAGCCCTGGACAGGGCCACAATCAGCCCCAGCATTTT
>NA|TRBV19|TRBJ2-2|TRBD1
CATDRATNTGELFF
TGTGCCACCGACAGGGCAACGAACACCGGGGAGCTGTTTTTT
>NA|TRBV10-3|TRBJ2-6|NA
CAISETGYNGANVLTF
TGTGCCATCAGTGAAACAGGGTATAATGGGGCCAACGTCCTGACTTTC
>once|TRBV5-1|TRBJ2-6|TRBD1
CASIPGQGASGANVLTF
TGCGCCAGCATCCCGGGACAGGGGGCTTCTGGGGCCAACGTCCTGACTTTC
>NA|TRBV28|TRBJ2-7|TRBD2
CASRPGGTWRNVKTRAYEQYF
TGTGCCAGCAGACCGGGGGGAACTTGGCGGAACGTCAAAACCAGGGCCTACGAGCAGTACTTC
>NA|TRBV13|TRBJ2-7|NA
CASSLSQGYYEQYF
TGTGCCAGCAGCTTAAGTCAGGGCTACTACGAGCAGTACTTC
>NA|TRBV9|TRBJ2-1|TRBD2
CASSVGGSRSYNEQFF
TGTGCCAGCAGCGTCGGCGGGAGTCGCTCCTACAATGAGCAGTTCTTC
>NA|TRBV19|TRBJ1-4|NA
CASSIDLKGRNEKLFF
TGTGCCAGTAGTATAGATCTAAAGGGGAGGAATGAAAAACTGTTTTTT
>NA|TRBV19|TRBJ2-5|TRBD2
CASNTGLGNQETQYF
TGTGCCAGTAACACGGGACTAGGCAACCAAGAGACCCAGTACTTC
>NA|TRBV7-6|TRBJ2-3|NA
CASSLAGGTDTQYF
TGTGCCAGCAGCTTAGCGGGCGGCACAGATACGCAGTATTTT
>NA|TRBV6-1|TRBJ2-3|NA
CASSPSSTQYF
TGTGCCAGCAGTCCATCTAGCACGCAGTATTTT
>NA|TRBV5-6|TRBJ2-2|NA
CASSALGSNTGELFF
TGTGCCAGCAGCGCTCTCGGGTCGAACACCGGGGAGCTGTTTTTT
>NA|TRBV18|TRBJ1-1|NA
CASSGRGIATEAFF
TGTGCCAGCTCGGGCAGGGGAATTGCCACTGAAGCTTTCTTT
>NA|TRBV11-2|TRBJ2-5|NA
CASSLNTEETQYF
TGTGCCAGCAGCTTAAACACAGAGGAGACCCAGTACTTC
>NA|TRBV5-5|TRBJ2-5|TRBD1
CASSSTGGVETQYF
TGTGCCAGCAGCTCCACAGGGGGCGTGGAGACCCAGTACTTC